This TCR beta chain was recorded in a study of spatial heterogeneity in lung cancer (dated by TCRdb to between 2018 and 2021). Study-wide context: Beta-chain transcripts were consistently detected in greater numbers than alpha-chain transcripts, which likely reflected higher beta-chain transcript abundance. Nonsynonymous mutation counts, determined by whole-exome sequencing of tumor tissue, were related to features of the TCR repertoire. At surgery, both alpha and beta chains were TCR-sequenced in over 200 tumor regions, 63 to 65 matched nontumor lung samples and some 56 PBMC samples. In the raw uncorrected reads, each unique combination of TCR and UMI appeared more than ten times on average. In non-small cell lung cancer, the study made a quantitative comparison of TCR alpha and beta repertoires among multiple tumor regions, matched nontumor lung and blood. The paper as a whole reports these results and caveats: Additional single-cell paired TCR alpha and beta sequencing was considered necessary to confirm, at a functional level, the hypothesis that regional TCRs recognize regional mutations. Ubiquitous expanded tumor TCRs were found in blood more often at tumor resection than at routine follow-up.

Turning to this clonotype: Its antigen has not been determined. No much larger clonotype is one base removed from it; base qualities were not supplied.

The time point label corresponds to: sample taken at primary tumor resection. For TCR sequencing, whole RNA was extracted from tumor and nontumor lung tissue, or from cryopreserved PBMC samples, and no cell sorting was done. The donors were some 70 patients from the lung TRACERx cohort who had early-stage, untreated non-small cell lung cancer. Patients were selected for TCR sequencing only if sufficient RNA was available from at least two tumor regions. Library generation was performed with 5' RACE. These reads were obtained on a NextSeq 500. The TCR library protocol attached a unique molecular identifier to each TCR cDNA molecule to allow correction of PCR and sequencing errors. In the source study's methods: TCR identification, UMI-based error correction and CDR3 extraction were all carried out with Decombinator tools. Expanded TCRs were defined as those above a frequency of 2 per 1,000, corresponding to the top 1% of the tumor frequency distribution. Rényi diversity was computed with the R vegan package after subsampling each repertoire 100 times to 5,000 TCRs. To build CDR3 similarity networks, amino acid triplet string-kernel similarity was used, and CDR3s were connected when their pairwise similarity was above 0.82. The public reads were reanalyzed by TCRdb: fastp trimming at Q25, MiXCR alignment, in-frame beta chains only. Entries are consolidated by CDR3 protein sequence, retaining the most common genes and DNA. TCRdb, not the authors, supplied the V and J calls. The sample data list around 63,000 distinct CDR3 sequences, and around 8.2% of these were observed just once. The biggest ten clones account for about 14% of the sample.

From the cysteine through the phenylalanine, the CDR3 covers 13 amino acids. The kept DNA is CDR3 alone, 39 bases in frame from the first base. V is shortened by 4 bases, J by 7 bases, and the region joining them spans 10 bases. The CDR1 and CDR2 encoded by the germline V gene are MNHEY and SVGEGT. Sequenced material: PBMCs, taken at surgery. The chain is encoded by TRBV6-2 or TRBV6-3 joined to TRBJ2-2; the best D guess is TRBD2, with 5 bases matching. This clonotype was sampled from a female donor with early-stage non-small cell lung cancer. The DNA is as follows: TGTGCCAGCAGTTCACGGGGTGGCGGGGAGCTGTTTTTT. Its translation is CASSSRGGGELFF.